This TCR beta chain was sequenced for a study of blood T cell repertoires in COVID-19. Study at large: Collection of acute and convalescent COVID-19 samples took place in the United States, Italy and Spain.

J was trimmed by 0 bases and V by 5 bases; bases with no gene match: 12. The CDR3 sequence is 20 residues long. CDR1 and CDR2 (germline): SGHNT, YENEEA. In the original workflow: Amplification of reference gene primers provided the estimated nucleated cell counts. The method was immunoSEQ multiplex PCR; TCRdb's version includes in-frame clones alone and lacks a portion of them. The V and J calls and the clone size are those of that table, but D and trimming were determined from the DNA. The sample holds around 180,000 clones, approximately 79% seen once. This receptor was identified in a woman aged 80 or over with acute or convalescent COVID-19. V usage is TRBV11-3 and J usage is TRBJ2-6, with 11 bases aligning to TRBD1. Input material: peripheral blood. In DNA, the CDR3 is TGTGCCAGCAGCCCCCCGGACAGGGGGCCTTTTTACTCTGGGGCCAACGTCCTGACTTTC. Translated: CASSPPDRGPFYSGANVLTF.